One and the same sample provided the 32 T cell receptor beta chains below, sequenced in a study of blood T cell repertoires in COVID-19. The protocol was immunoSEQ multiplex PCR, while the TCRdb copy is restricted to in-frame clones and leaves out a portion. The sample holds about 47,000 clones; 75% to 95% are singletons and the top ten take roughly 6%. Sequencing was performed on peripheral blood. The receptors here all came from a man aged 70 or older with active COVID-19.

The rearrangement joins TRBV12-3 or TRBV12-4 to TRBJ1-5; 7 nucleotides match TRBD1. The CDR3 contains 13 residues. J gave up 7 bases and V 6 bases, and 6 bases lay outside the gene matches. The CDR3 here is CASSLTGAQPQHF. Written as DNA, the CDR3 is TGTGCCAGCAGCCTAACAGGGGCCCAGCCCCAGCATTTT.

This chain uses TRBV5-4 with TRBJ1-2, with 8 bases identical to TRBD1. The CDR3 has 13 amino acids. The trim removed 2 bases at V and 9 bases at J, leaving 6 bases unmatched. CDR1 SGHNT and CDR2 YYREEE come from the germline V gene (reference sequence). This CDR3 reads CASSFGDRSRYTF. DNA for the CDR3: TGTGCCAGCAGCTTTGGGGACAGGAGTCGCTACACCTTC.

The V call is TRBV7-2, the J call TRBJ2-2; TRBD1 matches at 7 bases. Unmatched junction bases numbered 8, after V lost 5 bases and J lost 5 bases. This CDR3 has 15 residues. Germline V CDR1 and CDR2: SGHTA, FQGNSA. Here the CDR3 reads CASSPDRIGTGELFF. In DNA, the CDR3 is TGTGCCAGCAGCCCGGACAGGATTGGTACCGGGGAGCTGTTTTTT. Full variable domain (remainder filled in from reference TRBV7-2 and TRBJ2-2): GAGVSQSPSNKVTEKGKDVELRCDPISGHTALYWYRQSLGQGLEFLIYFQGNSAPDKSGLPSDRFSAERTGGSVSTLTIQRTQQEDSAVYLCASSPDRIGTGELFFGEGSRLTVL.

This clone was seen only once. This chain links TRBV5-6 with TRBJ1-1, with 11 bases aligning to TRBD1. Germline trimming cut 3 bases from V and 4 bases from J; bases unmatched to any gene: 5. Looked up from germline, CDR1 is SGHDT and CDR2 is YYEEEE. The CDR3 totals 15 residues. CDR3 sequence: CASSWDGTGGTEAFF. DNA of the CDR3: TGTGCCAGCAGCTGGGACGGGACAGGGGGCACTGAAGCTTTCTTT.

The chain uses TRBV29-1 and TRBJ2-1; 9 nucleotides match TRBD1. CDR1 is SQVTM, CDR2 ANQGSEA, per germline. The CDR3 extends over 15 amino acids. The J segment lost 0 bases and the V segment lost 6 bases, leaving 6 bases of the junction unmatched. This chain's CDR3 is CSVWTGALSYNEQFF. The CDR3 DNA reads as TGCAGCGTCTGGACAGGGGCCCTCTCCTACAATGAGCAGTTCTTC.

The chain recombines TRBV5-1 with TRBJ2-1; 8 bases fit TRBD2. The ends lost 3 bases at V and 2 bases at J; junction bases unmatched: 7. The CDR3 covers 16 residues. From germline, CDR1 is SGHRS and CDR2 YFSETQ. The CDR3 loop reads CASSWSAGVTYNEQFF. CDR3 in DNA: TGCGCCAGCAGCTGGTCAGCGGGGGTTACCTACAATGAGCAGTTCTTC.

The J gene is TRBJ2-1, the V gene TRBV21-1; the table's D call, TRBD2, was not checked against the DNA. TRBV21-1 is tagged as a pseudogene. The CDR3 consists of 18 residues. The CDR3 coding sequence is TGTGCCAGCAGCAAAGAAGTCTACAGCGGGGGGAGGTACAATGAGCAGTTCTTC. Amino acid sequence: CASSKEVYSGGRYNEQFF.

A few counts support this clone. CDR3 region: CASSRQGLNTEAFF. The CDR3, as DNA: TGTGCCAGCAGCCGACAGGGGCTGAACACTGAAGCTTTCTTT. The rearrangement links TRBV3-1 (or the pseudogene TRBV3-2) to TRBJ1-1, with TRBD1 identical over 8 bases. V lost 4 bases, J lost 0 bases, and 1 base stayed unmatched. The CDR3 runs 14 residues. Germline V gives CDR1 LGHDT, CDR2 YNNKEL (reference sequence).

The rearrangement links TRBV7-2 to TRBJ2-4; 11 bases line up with TRBD2. J was trimmed by 0 bases and V by 5 bases; bases with no gene match: 9. CDR1 is SGHTA, CDR2 FQGNSA, per germline. The CDR3 extends over 18 amino acids. The CDR3 DNA reads as TGTGCCAGCAGCAGAACTAGCGGGGGAACTCTAGCCAAAAACATTCAGTACTTC. Its protein is CASSRTSGGTLAKNIQYF.

The chain has TRBV29-1 and TRBJ1-4, with unresolved D. V gave up 0 bases and J gave up 7 bases, with 15 bases separating them. The CDR3 runs to 15 residues. CDR1 SQVTM and CDR2 ANQGSEA come from the germline V gene. CDR3 coding DNA: TGCAGCGTTGAAGATGGCGGGAAAGAGGCTGAAAAACTGTTTTTT. Translated, it gives CSVEDGGKEAEKLFF. The complete variable domain, with remaining parts taken from reference TRBV29-1 and TRBJ1-4, reads SAVISQKPSRDICQRGTSLTIQCQVDSQVTMMFWYRQQPGQSLTLIATANQGSEATYESGFVIDKFPISRPNLTFSTLTVSNMSPEDSSIYLCSVEDGGKEAEKLFFGSGTQLSVL.

The chain carries TRBV10-3 and TRBJ2-3; TRBD1 aligns across 7 bases. CDR3 length equals 13 residues. Per the germline V gene, CDR1 is ENHRY and CDR2 is SYGVKD. Trimming cost V 10 bases and J 1 base; bases outside gene matches: 5. In DNA, the CDR3 is TGTGCCACCGCAGGACAGGGCACAGATACGCAGTATTTT. Translating it yields CATAGQGTDTQYF.

The chain couples TRBV12-3 or TRBV12-4 to TRBJ2-3; possible D gene TRBD1, 5 bases. V was shortened by 8 bases and J by 4 bases, with 13 bases between the two germline ends. The CDR3 covers 13 residues. CDR3 region: CASAPQVPDTQYF. In nucleotides, the CDR3 is TGTGCCAGCGCGCCACAGGTCCCAGATACGCAGTATTTT.

This clone was recorded only once. The genes are TRBV2 and TRBJ2-5, with TRBD1 matching 10 bases. V gave up 7 bases and J gave up 5 bases; unmatched junction bases: 10. Germline assignment: CDR1 SNHLY and CDR2 FYNNEI. This CDR3 has 15 amino acids. CDR3 sequence: CASTRDRGPNETQYF. The CDR3, as DNA: TGTGCCAGCACCCGGGACAGGGGTCCGAATGAGACCCAGTACTTC.

In DNA form, the CDR3 reads TGTGCCAGCAGTTTGGAGGTCCAAGAGACCCAGTACTTC. Encoded protein: CASSLEVQETQYF. The chain couples TRBV28 to TRBJ2-5, with D possibly being TRBD2 (5 bases). Trimming took 3 bases from V and 1 from J, leaving 6 bases between them. Germline V gene sequence: CDR1 MDHEN, CDR2 SYDVKM. The CDR3 totals 13 residues.

The chain employs TRBV5-4 and TRBJ1-1; TRBD1 matches 10 bases. V shed 4 bases, J shed 7 bases, and the junction held 16 bases outside the gene matches. CDR1 is SGHNT, CDR2 YYREEE, per germline (reference sequence). CDR3 length: 17 residues. The CDR3 spells CASSPGTGVLQDGEAFF. The CDR3 nucleotides read TGTGCCAGCAGCCCCGGGACAGGGGTCCTTCAGGACGGTGAAGCTTTCTTT.

V usage is TRBV3-1 (or the pseudogene TRBV3-2) and J usage is TRBJ1-2, with 9 bases matching TRBD1. Germline V gene lookup returns CDR1 LGHDT and CDR2 YNNKEL (reference sequence). This CDR3 comprises 14 residues. Trimming removed 3 bases from V and 7 bases from J; junction bases left unmatched: 6. CDR3 DNA: TGTGCCAGCAGCCAGCCGGGACAGGGATTTGGCTACACCTTC. Encoded protein: CASSQPGQGFGYTF.

The gene calls are TRBV7-9 and TRBJ2-7; TRBD1 agrees at 7 bases. This CDR3 region has 14 residues. The germline gives CDR1 SEHNR, CDR2 FQNEAQ (reference sequence). The trim removed 0 bases at V and 3 bases at J, leaving 2 bases unmatched. The CDR3 region has the DNA TGTGCCAGCAGCTTAGCTGACAGGGTCTACGAGCAGTACTTC. Its translation: CASSLADRVYEQYF.

The V gene is TRBV9, the J gene TRBJ2-3; D may be TRBD2 (5 bases). Germline V gene sequence: CDR1 SGDLS, CDR2 YYNGEE. CDR3 length equals 14 residues. Trimming cost V 0 bases and J 4 bases, with 9 bases left between them. The CDR3 coding sequence is TGTGCCAGCAGCGTAGGGTCGGGGTCAGATACGCAGTATTTT. It translates to CASSVGSGSDTQYF.

The CDR3 DNA reads TGCGCCAGCAGCTTACAGGGGGTCCCAATGAACACTGAAGCTTTCTTT. Amino acid sequence: CASSLQGVPMNTEAFF. The V and J genes are TRBV5-1 and TRBJ1-1; 8 bases match TRBD1. The CDR3 length is 16 residues. CDR1 is SGHRS, CDR2 YFSETQ, per germline. V was clipped by 2 bases and J by 0 bases; unmatched bases: 6.

This sequence joins TRBV7-9 and TRBJ2-1, with 13 bases aligning to TRBD2. The CDR3 consists of 15 residues. With V trimmed by 5 bases and J by 8 bases, 6 bases remained unmatched. Per germline, CDR1 SEHNR and CDR2 FQNEAQ (reference sequence). Here the CDR3 reads CASSHTSGGADEQFF. As DNA, the CDR3 is TGTGCCAGCAGCCATACTAGCGGGGGGGCCGATGAGCAGTTCTTC.

This clone showed up just once. The chain employs TRBV10-1 and TRBJ2-7, with 14 bases aligning to TRBD2. This CDR3 comprises 15 residues. The trim removed 3 bases at V and 4 bases at J, leaving 2 bases unmatched. In germline, CDR1 is WNHNN, CDR2 SYGVQD (reference sequence). The CDR3 reads CASSEGTSGGYEQYF. For the CDR3, the DNA is TGCGCCAGCAGTGAAGGGACTAGCGGGGGATACGAGCAGTACTTC.

This sequence joins TRBV24-1 and TRBJ1-3, with D possibly TRBD1 on 5 matching bases. The V and J ends lost 10 bases and 1 base respectively, with 10 bases between them. This CDR3 contains 13 residues. Germline V CDR1 and CDR2: KGHDR, SFDVKD. The CDR3 loop reads CATLRGSGNTIYF. The CDR3 region has the DNA TGTGCCACATTAAGGGGATCTGGAAACACCATATATTTT.

J is TRBJ1-2 and V is TRBV27; 11 nucleotides align to TRBD1. This CDR3 has 15 residues. Looked up from germline, CDR1 is MNHEY and CDR2 is SMNVEV (reference sequence). V lost 6 bases and J lost 6; bases outside the gene matches: 9. The CDR3 DNA sequence: TGTGCCAGCAGACAGGGACAGGGGGTGAATAATGGCTACACCTTC. Encoded protein: CASRQGQGVNNGYTF.

The chain is built from TRBV10-3 and TRBJ2-3; TRBD2 matches 12 bases. CDR1 is ENHRY, CDR2 SYGVKD, per germline. Trimming took 3 bases from V and 3 from J; bases not matched to a gene: 7. The CDR3 is 17 residues long. CDR3 in amino acids: CAISDTSGGLGTDTQYF. The CDR3 DNA follows: TGTGCCATCAGTGATACTAGCGGGGGGCTAGGGACAGATACGCAGTATTTT.

The gene calls are TRBV20-1 and TRBJ1-6, with 8 bases that match TRBD1. The CDR3 contains 17 residues. With V trimmed by 3 bases and J by 3 bases, 10 bases remained unmatched. The V gene's germline CDR1 is DFQATT and CDR2 SNEGSKA (reference sequence). The DNA for the CDR3 is TGCAGTGCTAGTCCCCGCATTACAGGGGGCTATAATTCACCCCTCCACTTT. This translates into CSASPRITGGYNSPLHF.

CDR3 coding DNA: TGTGCCAGCAGCCCCTACCCCACTAGCGGGGGGGGTAGTAAATACGAGCAGTACTTC. Translation gives CASSPYPTSGGGSKYEQYF. The chain recombines TRBV7-6 with TRBJ2-7; 13 positions agree with TRBD2. Germline CDR1 is SGHVS and CDR2 is FNYEAQ. This CDR3 is 19 amino acids long. V lost 5 bases, J lost 4 bases, and 17 bases stayed unmatched.

This chain connects TRBV6-5 to TRBJ2-7; 7 bases match TRBD1. Germline V lookup: CDR1 MNHEY, CDR2 SVGAGI. This CDR3 spans 15 amino acids. V shed 2 bases, J shed 6 bases, and the junction held 10 bases outside the gene matches. In nucleotides, the CDR3 is TGTGCCAGCAGTTACGCAGCACAGGGGTGGGGCGAGCAGTACTTC. Amino acids: CASSYAAQGWGEQYF.

The chain has TRBV4-1 and TRBJ2-2, with 10 bases that match TRBD1. Trimming took 4 bases from V and 7 from J; bases not matched to a gene: 6. The CDR3 is 15 amino acids. Looked up from germline, CDR1 is MGHRA and CDR2 is YSYEKL. In nucleotides, the CDR3 is TGCGCCAGCAGCCCTGGGACAGGGGTGGGCGGGGAGCTGTTTTTT. Translating gives CASSPGTGVGGELFF.

The rearrangement joins TRBV4-1 to TRBJ2-1; D remains unclear. The CDR3 loop spans 15 amino acids. Germline-derived CDR1 and CDR2 are MGHRA and YSYEKL. V was clipped by 4 bases and J by 2 bases, with 12 bases between them. CDR3 nucleotide sequence: TGCGCCAGCAGCCGTTATCAAAACACCTACAATGAGCAGTTCTTC. Its translation is CASSRYQNTYNEQFF.

The chain is built from TRBV5-1 and TRBJ2-2; 7 positions match TRBD2. This CDR3 region has 17 residues. Trimming took 0 bases from V and 1 from J; bases not matched to a gene: 6. Looked up from germline, CDR1 is SGHRS and CDR2 is YFSETQ. This CDR3 reads CASSLALGLRNTGELFF. The CDR3 DNA reads as TGCGCCAGCAGCTTGGCATTGGGACTAAGGAACACCGGGGAGCTGTTTTTT.

V gene TRBV7-8 combines with J gene TRBJ1-2, with a weak D call TRBD1 (5 bases). The CDR3 runs to 13 residues. Trimming stripped 5 bases from V and 8 bases from J, with 15 bases between. Germline CDR1 is SGHVS and CDR2 is FQNEAQ. The CDR3 DNA sequence: TGTGCCAGCAGCCGTGGGGCAATAGAGGGCTACACCTTC. Its translation: CASSRGAIEGYTF.

The chain employs TRBV15 and TRBJ2-7; possibly TRBD1 for D (6 bases). The germline V and J ends were trimmed by 0 bases and 3 bases, with 12 bases remaining between them. Germline-derived CDR1 and CDR2 are LNHNV and YYDKDF (reference sequence). The CDR3 sequence is 15 residues long. As DNA, the CDR3 is TGTGCCACCAGCAGAGACATTGGACAGTTCTACGAGCAGTACTTC. It translates to CATSRDIGQFYEQYF.